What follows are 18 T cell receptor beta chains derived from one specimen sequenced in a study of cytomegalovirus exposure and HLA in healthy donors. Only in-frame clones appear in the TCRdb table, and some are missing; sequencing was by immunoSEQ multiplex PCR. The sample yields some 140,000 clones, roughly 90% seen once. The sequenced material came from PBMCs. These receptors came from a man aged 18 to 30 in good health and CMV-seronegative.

CDR3 in amino acids: CASRRGGYEQYF. The CDR3 DNA follows: TGTGCCAGCAGACGGGGGGGCTACGAGCAGTACTTC. The chain recombines TRBV2 with TRBJ2-7; 8 positions agree with TRBD2. Losses at the gene ends were 6 bases for V and 3 bases for J; bases not matched to a gene: 1. This CDR3 has 12 residues. The germline gives CDR1 SNHLY, CDR2 FYNNEI.

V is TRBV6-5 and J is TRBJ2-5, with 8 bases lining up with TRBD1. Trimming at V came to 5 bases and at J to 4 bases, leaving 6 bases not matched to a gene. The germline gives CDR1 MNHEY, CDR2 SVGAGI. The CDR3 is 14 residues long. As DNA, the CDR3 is TGTGCCAGCAGTGATCCCGACAGGGGAGAGACCCAGTACTTC. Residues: CASSDPDRGETQYF.

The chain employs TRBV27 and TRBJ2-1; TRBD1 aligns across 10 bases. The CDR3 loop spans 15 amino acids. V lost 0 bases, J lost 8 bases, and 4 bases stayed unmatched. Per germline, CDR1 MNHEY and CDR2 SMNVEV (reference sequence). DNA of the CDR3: TGTGCCAGCAGTTTATCAGCGGACAGGGGGGATGAGCAGTTCTTC. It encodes CASSLSADRGDEQFF.

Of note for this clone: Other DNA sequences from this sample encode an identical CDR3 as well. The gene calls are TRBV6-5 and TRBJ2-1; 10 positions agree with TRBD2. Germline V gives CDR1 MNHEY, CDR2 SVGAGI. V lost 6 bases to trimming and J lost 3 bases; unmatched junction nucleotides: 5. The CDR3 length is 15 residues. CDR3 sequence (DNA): TGTGCCAGCAGCCCCCGGACTAGCGGCTACAATGAGCAGTTCTTC. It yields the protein CASSPRTSGYNEQFF.

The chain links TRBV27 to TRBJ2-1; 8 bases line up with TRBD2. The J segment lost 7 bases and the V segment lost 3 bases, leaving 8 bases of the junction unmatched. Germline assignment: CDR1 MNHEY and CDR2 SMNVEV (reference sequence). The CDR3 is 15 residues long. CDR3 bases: TGTGCCAGCAGTTTCGGACTAGCAGGGTTAAATGAGCAGTTCTTC. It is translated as CASSFGLAGLNEQFF.

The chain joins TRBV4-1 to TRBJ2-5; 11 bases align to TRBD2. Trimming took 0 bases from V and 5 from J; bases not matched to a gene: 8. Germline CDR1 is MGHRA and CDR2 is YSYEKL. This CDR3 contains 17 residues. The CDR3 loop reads CASSQDSLAGGRETQYF. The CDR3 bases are TGCGCCAGCAGCCAAGATAGCCTAGCGGGAGGCAGGGAGACCCAGTACTTC.

CDR3 protein: CATSRGRTTSPGVYNEQFF. The CDR3 nucleotides read TGTGCCACCAGCAGAGGCCGGACTACCTCCCCGGGGGTTTACAATGAGCAGTTCTTC. This rearrangement joins TRBV15 to TRBJ2-1; TRBD2 might be the D (6 bases). Trimming pared 1 base from V and 4 bases from J, leaving 23 bases between. CDR1 is LNHNV, CDR2 YYDKDF, per germline (reference sequence). This CDR3 comprises 19 residues. The full variable domain, in which reference TRBV15 and TRBJ2-1 provide the parts outside the CDR3, is DAMVIQNPRYQVTQFGKPVTLSCSQTLNHNVMYWYQQKSSQAPKLLFHYYDKDFNNEADTPDNFQSRRPNTSFCFLDIRSPGLGDTAMYLCATSRGRTTSPGVYNEQFFGPGTRLTVL.

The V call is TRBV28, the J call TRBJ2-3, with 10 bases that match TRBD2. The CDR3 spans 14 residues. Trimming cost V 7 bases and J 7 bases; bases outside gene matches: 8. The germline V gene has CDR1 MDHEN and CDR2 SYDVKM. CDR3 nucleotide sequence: TGTGCCAGCAAACAGCGGGAGGGCCTCAATACGCAGTATTTT. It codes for CASKQREGLNTQYF.

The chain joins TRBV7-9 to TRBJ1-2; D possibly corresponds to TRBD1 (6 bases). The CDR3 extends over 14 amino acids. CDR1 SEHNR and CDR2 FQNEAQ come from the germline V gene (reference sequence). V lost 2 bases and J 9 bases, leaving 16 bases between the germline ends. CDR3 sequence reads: CASSLQTGVESYTF. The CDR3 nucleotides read TGTGCCAGCAGCTTACAGACAGGCGTGGAGAGCTACACCTTC.

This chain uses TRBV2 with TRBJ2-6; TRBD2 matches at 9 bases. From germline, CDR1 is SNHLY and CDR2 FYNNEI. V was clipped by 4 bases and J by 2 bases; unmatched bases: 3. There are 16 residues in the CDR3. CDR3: CASSGGLATGANVLTF. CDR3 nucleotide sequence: TGTGCCAGCAGTGGGGGACTAGCTACTGGGGCCAACGTCCTGACTTTC.

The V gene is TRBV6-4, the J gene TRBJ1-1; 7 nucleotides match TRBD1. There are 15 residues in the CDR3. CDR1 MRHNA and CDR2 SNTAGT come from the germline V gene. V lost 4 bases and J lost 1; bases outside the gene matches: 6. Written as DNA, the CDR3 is TGTGCCAGCAGTGCAAACCAGGGGGGGAACACTGAAGCTTTCTTT. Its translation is CASSANQGGNTEAFF.

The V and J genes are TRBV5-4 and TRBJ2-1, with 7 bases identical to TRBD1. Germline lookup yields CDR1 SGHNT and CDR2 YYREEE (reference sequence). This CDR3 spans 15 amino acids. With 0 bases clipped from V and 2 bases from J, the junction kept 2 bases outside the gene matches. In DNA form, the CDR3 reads TGTGCCAGCAGCTTGGTGCAGGGGGCCTACAATGAGCAGTTCTTC. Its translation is CASSLVQGAYNEQFF.

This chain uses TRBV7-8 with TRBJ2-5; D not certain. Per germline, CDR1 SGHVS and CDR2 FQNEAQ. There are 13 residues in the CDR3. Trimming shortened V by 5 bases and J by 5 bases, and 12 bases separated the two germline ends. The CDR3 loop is CASSLTGDETQYF. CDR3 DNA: TGTGCCAGCAGCCTGACGGGTGACGAGACCCAGTACTTC.

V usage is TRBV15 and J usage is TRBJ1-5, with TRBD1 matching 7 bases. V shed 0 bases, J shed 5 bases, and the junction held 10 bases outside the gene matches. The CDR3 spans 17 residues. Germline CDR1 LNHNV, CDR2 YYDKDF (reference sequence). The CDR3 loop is CATSRDLPSQGDQPQHF. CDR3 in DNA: TGTGCCACCAGCAGAGATCTACCGAGCCAGGGGGATCAGCCCCAGCATTTT.

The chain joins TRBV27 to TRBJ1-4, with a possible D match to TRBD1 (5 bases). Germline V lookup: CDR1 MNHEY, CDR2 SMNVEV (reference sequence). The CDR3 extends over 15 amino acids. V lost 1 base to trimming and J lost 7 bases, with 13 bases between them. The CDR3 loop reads CASSLFGGFVEKLFF. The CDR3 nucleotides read TGTGCCAGCAGTTTATTCGGGGGTTTCGTTGAAAAACTGTTTTTT.

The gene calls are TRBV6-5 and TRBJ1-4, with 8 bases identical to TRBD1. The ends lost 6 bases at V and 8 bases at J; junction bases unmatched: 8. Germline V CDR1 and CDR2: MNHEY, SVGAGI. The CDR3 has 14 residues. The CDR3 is CASSADRAIEKLFF. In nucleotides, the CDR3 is TGTGCCAGCAGCGCGGACAGGGCGATCGAAAAACTGTTTTTT.

CDR3 bases: TGTGCCAGCAGCGGCACCCAGGGCGGGGAGCTGTTTTTT. It codes for CASSGTQGGELFF. The rearrangement uses TRBV9 and TRBJ2-2, with D perhaps matching TRBD1 (5 bases). Per germline, CDR1 SGDLS and CDR2 YYNGEE. The ends were cut back, 3 bases at V and 7 bases at J, with 10 bases in the middle. This CDR3 region has 13 residues.

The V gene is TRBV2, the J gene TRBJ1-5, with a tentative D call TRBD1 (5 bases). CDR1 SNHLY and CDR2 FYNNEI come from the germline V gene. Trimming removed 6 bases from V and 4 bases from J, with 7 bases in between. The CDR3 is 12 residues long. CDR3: CASSDSNQPQHF. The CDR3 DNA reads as TGTGCCAGCAGCGACAGTAATCAGCCCCAGCATTTT.